This TCR beta chain was recovered during a study of T-cell memory formation after mild COVID-19. Study background: For the most part, TCR clusters were specific to one donor. Points from the study as a whole: Contracting clones from day 15 to 85 showed balanced CD4/CD8; later expanders favored CD4+. Mainly CM and EM harbored the contracting CD4+ clones; mainly EMRA harbored the CD8+ ones.

MiXCR, applied by TCRdb to the 5' RACE reads, yields one record per CDR3 protein. Here the sample spans about 270,000 distinct CDR3 sequences, roughly 14% being singletons. This clonotype was recorded a few times. Its antigen is not identified. This CDR3 spans 11 amino acids. Germline values: CDR1 DFQATT, CDR2 SNEGSKA (reference sequence). The V end lost 3 bases, the J end lost 4 bases, and 7 bases lay between the germline ends. The chain links TRBV20-1 to TRBJ2-7; D call uncertain. The receptor's source is an adult woman who had mild COVID-19 (a few samples of this study predate the infection). Cell type and time point are not known. The sample comprised PBMCs or a T cell subset sorted from them (not recorded which). DNA of the CDR3: TGCAGTGCTAGTTCCAAATACGAGCAGTACTTC. Translated, it gives CSASSKYEQYF.